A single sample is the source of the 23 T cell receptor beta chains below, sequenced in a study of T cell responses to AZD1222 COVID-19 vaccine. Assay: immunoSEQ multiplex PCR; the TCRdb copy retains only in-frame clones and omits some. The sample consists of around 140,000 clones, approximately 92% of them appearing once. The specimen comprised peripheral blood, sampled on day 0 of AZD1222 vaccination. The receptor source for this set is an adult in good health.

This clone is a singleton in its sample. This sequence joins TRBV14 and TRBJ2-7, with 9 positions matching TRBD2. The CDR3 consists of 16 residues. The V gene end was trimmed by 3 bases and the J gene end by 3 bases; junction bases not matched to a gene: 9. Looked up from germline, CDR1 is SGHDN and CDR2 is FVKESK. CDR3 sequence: CASSQGLSGSGYEQYF. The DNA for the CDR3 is TGTGCCAGCAGCCAGGGGCTTAGCGGGAGTGGCTACGAGCAGTACTTC. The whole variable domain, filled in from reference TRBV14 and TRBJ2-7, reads EAGVTQFPSHSVIEKGQTVTLRCDPISGHDNLYWYRRVMGKEIKFLLHFVKESKQDESGMPNNRFLAERTGGTYSTLKVQPAELEDSGVYFCASSQGLSGSGYEQYFGPGTRLTVT.

CDR3 nucleotides: TGTGCCAGCGATGAGGGCAGCCGGGCTGAAAAACTGTTTTTT. Its translation is CASDEGSRAEKLFF. The chain couples TRBV28 to TRBJ1-4; no reliable D call. V was cut by 8 bases and J by 7 bases, with 17 bases left in between. The CDR3 is 14 residues long. The V gene's germline CDR1 is MDHEN and CDR2 SYDVKM.

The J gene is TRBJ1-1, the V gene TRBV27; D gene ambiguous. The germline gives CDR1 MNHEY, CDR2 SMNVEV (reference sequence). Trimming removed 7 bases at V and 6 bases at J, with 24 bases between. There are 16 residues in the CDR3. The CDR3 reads CASNATEKWADAEAFF. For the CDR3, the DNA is TGTGCCAGCAACGCTACTGAGAAGTGGGCCGACGCTGAAGCTTTCTTT.

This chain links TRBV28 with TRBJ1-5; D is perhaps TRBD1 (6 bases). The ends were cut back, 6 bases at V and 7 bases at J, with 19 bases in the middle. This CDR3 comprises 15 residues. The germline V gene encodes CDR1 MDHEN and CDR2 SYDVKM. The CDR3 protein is CASRMEGGSYQPQHF. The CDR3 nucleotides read TGTGCCAGCAGAATGGAGGGGGGGAGCTACCAGCCCCAGCATTTT.

The DNA of the CDR3 is TGTGCCAGCAGTTTCAGGGGTTCTATCACAGATACGCAGTATTTT. The encoded protein is CASSFRGSITDTQYF. The V call is TRBV28, the J call TRBJ2-3; D perhaps matches TRBD1 (6 bases). V was clipped by 3 bases and J by 2 bases, with 12 bases between them. Looked up from germline, CDR1 is MDHEN and CDR2 is SYDVKM. The CDR3 has 15 amino acids.

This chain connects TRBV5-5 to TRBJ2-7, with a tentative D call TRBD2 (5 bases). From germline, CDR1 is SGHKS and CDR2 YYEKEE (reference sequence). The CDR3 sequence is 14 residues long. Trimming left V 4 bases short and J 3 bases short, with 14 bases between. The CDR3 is CASSNFVGDYEQYF. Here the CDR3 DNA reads TGTGCCAGCAGCAATTTCGTCGGGGACTACGAGCAGTACTTC.

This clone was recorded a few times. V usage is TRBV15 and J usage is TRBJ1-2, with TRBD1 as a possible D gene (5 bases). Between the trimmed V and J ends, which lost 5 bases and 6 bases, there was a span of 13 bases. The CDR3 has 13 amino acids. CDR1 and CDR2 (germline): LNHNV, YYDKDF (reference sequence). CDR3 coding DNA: TGTGCCACCAGCGACCGGGGAGGGGATGGCTACACCTTC. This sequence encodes CATSDRGGDGYTF.

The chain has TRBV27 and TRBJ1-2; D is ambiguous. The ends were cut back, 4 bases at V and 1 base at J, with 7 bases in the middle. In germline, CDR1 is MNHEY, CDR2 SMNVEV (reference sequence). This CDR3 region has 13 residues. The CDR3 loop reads CASSSYSNYGYTF. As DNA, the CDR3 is TGTGCCAGCAGTTCATATAGTAACTATGGCTACACCTTC.

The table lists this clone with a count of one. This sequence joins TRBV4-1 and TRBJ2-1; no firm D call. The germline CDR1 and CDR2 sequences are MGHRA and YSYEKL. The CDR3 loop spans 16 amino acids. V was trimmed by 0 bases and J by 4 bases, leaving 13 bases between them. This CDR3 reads CASSQDDPRPYNEQFF. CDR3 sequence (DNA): TGCGCCAGCAGCCAAGATGATCCTCGGCCTTACAATGAGCAGTTCTTC.

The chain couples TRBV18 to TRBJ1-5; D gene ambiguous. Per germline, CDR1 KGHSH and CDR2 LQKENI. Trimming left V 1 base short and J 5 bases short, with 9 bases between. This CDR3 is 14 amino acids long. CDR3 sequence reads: CASSPLPGDQPQHF. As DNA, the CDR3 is TGTGCCAGCTCACCACTCCCCGGCGATCAGCCCCAGCATTTT. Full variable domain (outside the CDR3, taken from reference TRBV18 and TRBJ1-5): NAGVMQNPRHLVRRRGQEARLRCSPMKGHSHVYWYRQLPEEGLKFMVYLQKENIIDESGMPKERFSAEFPKEGPSILRIQQVVRGDSAAYFCASSPLPGDQPQHFGDGTRLSIL.

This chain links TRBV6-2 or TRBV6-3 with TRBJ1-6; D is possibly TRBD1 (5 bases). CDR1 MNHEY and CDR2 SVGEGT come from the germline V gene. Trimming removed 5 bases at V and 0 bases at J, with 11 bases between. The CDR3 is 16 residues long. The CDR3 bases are TGTGCCAGCAGTGGGACGGATAGCTCCTATAATTCACCCCTCCACTTT. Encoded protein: CASSGTDSSYNSPLHF.

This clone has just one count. CDR3 in DNA: TGTGCCAGCAGTGACAGATCTCACTACGAGCAGTACTTC. Translation: CASSDRSHYEQYF. The chain couples TRBV2 to TRBJ2-7; D not certain. Germline V gene data show CDR1 as SNHLY and CDR2 as FYNNEI. V gave up 3 bases and J gave up 3 bases, with 9 bases separating them. The CDR3 consists of 13 residues.

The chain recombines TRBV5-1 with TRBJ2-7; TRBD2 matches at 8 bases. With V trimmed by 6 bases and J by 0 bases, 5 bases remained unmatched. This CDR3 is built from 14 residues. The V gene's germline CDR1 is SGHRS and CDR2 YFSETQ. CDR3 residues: CASKVGTSSYEQYF. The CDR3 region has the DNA TGCGCCAGCAAGGTCGGGACTAGCTCCTACGAGCAGTACTTC.

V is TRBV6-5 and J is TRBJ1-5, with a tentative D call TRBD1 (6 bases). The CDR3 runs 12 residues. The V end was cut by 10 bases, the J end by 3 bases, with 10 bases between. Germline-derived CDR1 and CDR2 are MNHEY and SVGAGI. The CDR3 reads CAIQGLNQPQHF. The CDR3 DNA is TGTGCCATACAGGGCCTCAATCAGCCCCAGCATTTT.

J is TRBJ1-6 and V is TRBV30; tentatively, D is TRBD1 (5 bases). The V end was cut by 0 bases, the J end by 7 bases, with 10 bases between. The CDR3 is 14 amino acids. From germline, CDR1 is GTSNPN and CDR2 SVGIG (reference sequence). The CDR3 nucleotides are TGTGCCTGGAGTGTAGTTCCAGGGAATTCACCCCTCCACTTT. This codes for CAWSVVPGNSPLHF. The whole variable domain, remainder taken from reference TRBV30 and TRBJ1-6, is SQTIHQWPATLVQPVGSPLSLECTVEGTSNPNLYWYRQAAGRGLQLLFYSVGIGQISSEVPQNLSASRPQDRQFILSSKKLLLSDSGFYLCAWSVVPGNSPLHFGNGTRLTVT.

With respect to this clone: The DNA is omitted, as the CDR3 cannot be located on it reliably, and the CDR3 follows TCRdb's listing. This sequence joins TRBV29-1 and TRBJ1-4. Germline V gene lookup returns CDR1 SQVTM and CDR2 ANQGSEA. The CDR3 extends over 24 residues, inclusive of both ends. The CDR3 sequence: CSVTRWNEKLFFGSGTQKKEKLFF.

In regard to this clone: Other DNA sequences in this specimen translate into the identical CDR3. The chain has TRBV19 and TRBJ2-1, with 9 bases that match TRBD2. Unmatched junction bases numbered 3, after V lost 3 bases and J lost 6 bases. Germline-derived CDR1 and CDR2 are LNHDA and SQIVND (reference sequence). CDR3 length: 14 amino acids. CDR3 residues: CASSIAGGPNEQFF. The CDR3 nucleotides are TGTGCCAGTAGTATCGCGGGGGGGCCCAATGAGCAGTTCTTC.

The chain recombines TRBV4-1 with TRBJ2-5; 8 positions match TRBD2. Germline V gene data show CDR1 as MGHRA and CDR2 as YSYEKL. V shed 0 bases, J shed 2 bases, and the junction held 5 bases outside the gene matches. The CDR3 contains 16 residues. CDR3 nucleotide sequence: TGCGCCAGCAGCCAAGACAGAACTAGCGGTCAAGAGACCCAGTACTTC. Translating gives CASSQDRTSGQETQYF.

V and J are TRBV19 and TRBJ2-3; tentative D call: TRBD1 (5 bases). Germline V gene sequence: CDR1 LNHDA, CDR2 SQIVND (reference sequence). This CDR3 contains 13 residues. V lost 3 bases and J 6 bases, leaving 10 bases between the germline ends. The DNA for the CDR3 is TGTGCCAGTAGTATCGGCAAGGGGGATACGCAGTATTTT. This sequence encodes CASSIGKGDTQYF. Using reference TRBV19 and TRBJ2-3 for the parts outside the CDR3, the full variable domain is DGGITQSPKYLFRKEGQNVTLSCEQNLNHDAMYWYRQDPGQGLRLIYYSQIVNDFQKGDIAEGYSVSREKKESFPLTVTSAQKNPTAFYLCASSIGKGDTQYFGPGTRLTVL.

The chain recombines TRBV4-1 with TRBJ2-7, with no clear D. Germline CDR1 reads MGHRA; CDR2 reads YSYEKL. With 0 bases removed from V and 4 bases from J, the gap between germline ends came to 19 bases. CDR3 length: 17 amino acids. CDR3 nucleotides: TGCGCCAGCAGCCAAGATCCTGGTGCCCATAGAGATTACGAGCAGTACTTC. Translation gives CASSQDPGAHRDYEQYF.

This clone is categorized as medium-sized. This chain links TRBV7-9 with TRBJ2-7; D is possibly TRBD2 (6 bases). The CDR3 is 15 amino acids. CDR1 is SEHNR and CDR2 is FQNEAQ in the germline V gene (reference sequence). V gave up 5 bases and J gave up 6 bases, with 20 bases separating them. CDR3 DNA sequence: TGTGCCAGCAGCCTGACCGGCGGGGCTTCGAGCGAGCAGTACTTC. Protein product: CASSLTGGASSEQYF.

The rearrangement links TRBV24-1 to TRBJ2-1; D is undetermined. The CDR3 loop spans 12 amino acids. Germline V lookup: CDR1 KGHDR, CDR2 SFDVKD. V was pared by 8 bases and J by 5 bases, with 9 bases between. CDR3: CATMAEDNEQFF. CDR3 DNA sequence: TGTGCCACCATGGCAGAAGACAATGAGCAGTTCTTC.

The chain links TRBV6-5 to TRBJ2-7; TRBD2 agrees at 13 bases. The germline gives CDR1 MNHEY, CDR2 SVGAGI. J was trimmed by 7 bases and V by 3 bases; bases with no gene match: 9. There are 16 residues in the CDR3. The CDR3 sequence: CASSYRPGLAGREQYF. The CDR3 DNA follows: TGTGCCAGCAGTTATCGACCGGGACTAGCGGGGAGGGAGCAGTACTTC.